This T cell receptor (beta chain) comes out of a study of Graves' ophthalmopathy and Graves' hyperthyroidism. As for the study in general: Peripheral blood was gathered at the point of initial diagnosis, before any treatment started.

This clonotype turned up a few times. Its cognate antigen is unknown. Stable hyperthyroidism was defined by absence of ophthalmopathy within 18 months of follow-up. Eligible hyperthyroidism cases comprised new diagnoses of under 2 months' duration in individuals aged 18 to 65. From RNA, the CDR3 regions of TCR beta chains were amplified and sequenced. In the first round, RT-PCR was carried out with HTBI primers, and a multiplex PCR formed the second round. TCRdb re-called the multiplex PCR reads through MiXCR, storing one row per CDR3 protein. This table holds hundreds of thousands of distinct CDR3 sequences, 22% found once. The CDR3 has 12 amino acids. Germline-derived CDR1 and CDR2 are MNHEY and SMNVEV (reference sequence). V lost 8 bases to trimming and J lost 4 bases; unmatched junction nucleotides: 4. Whole-study findings and limits: Sensitivity reached 87.88% and specificity approximately 81% for a 13-signature model separating ophthalmopathy from stable hyperthyroidism.

The sequence came from a woman under 30 with stable Graves' hyperthyroidism. Some clones in this sample may be carry-over from other donors' samples. The sequenced material came from peripheral blood. The chain joins TRBV27 to TRBJ2-7; TRBD2 aligns across 8 bases. The CDR3 sequence is CASARGGYEQYF. CDR3 nucleotide sequence: TGTGCCAGCGCCCGGGGGGGGTACGAGCAGTACTTC.